The 23 T cell receptor beta chains presented below share a single source sample, sequenced in a study of CD8+ T cells in alopecia areata. It was cDNA, reverse transcribed from extracted RNA, that served as the sequencing template. The protocol was immunoSEQ multiplex PCR, while the TCRdb copy is restricted to in-frame clones and leaves out a portion. The table includes roughly 120,000 clones, around two fifths detected once. Source material: CD4+ T cells sorted from blood. All receptors come from a human donor with alopecia areata.

The V gene is TRBV7-9, the J gene TRBJ2-7; D ambiguous. CDR1 SEHNR and CDR2 FQNEAQ come from the germline V gene (reference sequence). The CDR3 is 11 amino acids. V was cut by 4 bases and J by 5 bases, with 6 bases left in between. The CDR3 sequence: CASSWGNEQYF. The CDR3, as DNA: TGTGCCAGCAGCTGGGGAAACGAGCAGTACTTC.

This clone was seen a handful of times. The V and J genes are TRBV2 and TRBJ2-1; D may match TRBD1 or TRBD2 (5 bases each). CDR1 is SNHLY and CDR2 is FYNNEI in the germline V gene. Between the trimmed V and J ends, which lost 4 bases and 4 bases, there was a span of 8 bases. This CDR3 contains 13 residues. The CDR3 DNA is TGTGCCAGCAGTGGGGACCGGTACAATGAGCAGTTCTTC. Residues: CASSGDRYNEQFF.

This clone was counted once. The rearrangement links TRBV7-2 to TRBJ2-5, with 9 bases lining up with TRBD2. The V segment lost 8 bases and the J segment 2 bases; nucleotides outside the gene matches: 6. The CDR3 runs to 14 residues. Germline values: CDR1 SGHTA, CDR2 FQGNSA. CDR3 in DNA: TGTGCCAGCGGAAGAGCGGGGGGACAAGAGACCCAGTACTTC. This codes for CASGRAGGQETQYF.

This chain links TRBV4-1 with TRBJ2-5, with no clear D. Germline V lookup: CDR1 MGHRA, CDR2 YSYEKL. This CDR3 is 13 amino acids long. The ends were cut back, 5 bases at V and 5 bases at J, with 12 bases in the middle. This CDR3 is CASSMTIRETQYF. The CDR3 bases are TGCGCCAGCAGCATGACAATAAGGGAGACCCAGTACTTC.

This clone was seen only once. V usage is TRBV28 and J usage is TRBJ2-5; 13 bases are a match to TRBD2. Germline CDR1 reads MDHEN; CDR2 reads SYDVKM. The CDR3 loop spans 15 amino acids. V lost 3 bases to trimming and J lost 4 bases; unmatched junction nucleotides: 2. The CDR3 sequence: CASSFRTSGRETQYF. CDR3 nucleotides: TGTGCCAGCAGTTTCCGGACTAGCGGGAGAGAGACCCAGTACTTC.

The chain links TRBV2 to TRBJ1-3; 10 positions agree with TRBD1. The CDR3 runs to 13 residues. J lost 2 bases, V lost 8 bases, and 0 bases had no gene match. CDR1 and CDR2 from the germline V gene are SNHLY and FYNNEI. The CDR3 region is CASGTGAGNTIYF. CDR3 bases: TGTGCCAGCGGGACAGGGGCTGGAAACACCATATATTTT.

This clone has a single count. The chain links TRBV29-1 to TRBJ2-2, with D possibly TRBD1 on 5 matching bases. Germline V lookup: CDR1 SQVTM, CDR2 ANQGSEA. This CDR3 comprises 14 residues. V shed 3 bases and J shed 1 base, with 9 bases lying between them. The CDR3 DNA reads TGCAGCGTTGAGGTACAGGAGAACACCGGGGAGCTGTTTTTT. It encodes CSVEVQENTGELFF.

This chain links TRBV2 with TRBJ2-7, with D possibly TRBD2 on 5 matching bases. V lost 7 bases and J lost 1, with 11 bases in between. Germline V CDR1 and CDR2: SNHLY, FYNNEI. CDR3 length equals 13 residues. CDR3 region: CASNGNGSYEQYF. CDR3 nucleotides: TGTGCCAGCAACGGGAACGGGTCCTACGAGCAGTACTTC.

This clone was detected a few times. The chain couples TRBV5-1 to TRBJ2-7; D remains ambiguous. Germline V CDR1 and CDR2: SGHRS, YFSETQ. This CDR3 is built from 14 residues. Trimming removed 0 bases at V and 2 bases at J, with 9 bases between. The CDR3 coding sequence is TGCGCCAGCAGCTTGGCCGGGTCCACCTACGAGCAGTACTTC. Its protein product is CASSLAGSTYEQYF.

This clone came up a few times. This chain connects TRBV30 to TRBJ2-5; the D is unclear. Germline CDR1 GTSNPN, CDR2 SVGIG (reference sequence). The CDR3 has 10 amino acids. Between the trimmed V and J ends, which lost 5 bases and 6 bases, there was a span of 7 bases. The CDR3 loop is CAWADKTQYF. DNA for the CDR3: TGTGCCTGGGCTGACAAGACCCAGTACTTC.

V and J are TRBV5-1 and TRBJ2-4; 8 nucleotides match TRBD1. The CDR3 contains 15 residues. The trim removed 3 bases at V and 4 bases at J, leaving 6 bases unmatched. Germline CDR1 SGHRS, CDR2 YFSETQ. Here the CDR3 reads CASSWTQGGKNIQYF. DNA of the CDR3: TGCGCCAGCAGCTGGACACAGGGGGGAAAAAACATTCAGTACTTC.

V and J are TRBV19 and TRBJ2-7; the match to TRBD2 covers 11 bases. The V gene end was trimmed by 5 bases and the J gene end by 3 bases; junction bases not matched to a gene: 9. The germline CDR1 and CDR2 sequences are LNHDA and SQIVND (reference sequence). The CDR3 is 16 amino acids. CDR3 nucleotides: TGTGCCAGTAGTGGCACTAGCGGGGGCTACTTCTACGAGCAGTACTTC. Translating it yields CASSGTSGGYFYEQYF.

This chain joins TRBV28 and TRBJ2-2; the match to TRBD1 covers 8 bases. The trim removed 5 bases at V and 2 bases at J, leaving 7 bases unmatched. Germline lookup yields CDR1 MDHEN and CDR2 SYDVKM. The CDR3 contains 16 residues. The CDR3 bases are TGTGCCAGCAGTCCCTATGGACAGGGTAACACCGGGGAGCTGTTTTTT. It encodes CASSPYGQGNTGELFF. Full variable domain (missing parts from reference TRBV28 and TRBJ2-2): DVKVTQSSRYLVKRTGEKVFLECVQDMDHENMFWYRQDPGLGLRLIYFSYDVKMKEKGDIPEGYSVSREKKERFSLILESASTNQTSMYLCASSPYGQGNTGELFFGEGSRLTVL.

This clone was detected a few times. The chain recombines TRBV7-2 with TRBJ2-5; unclear D gene. V shed 0 bases and J shed 5 bases, with 10 bases lying between them. The CDR3 length is 14 residues. The V gene's germline CDR1 is SGHTA and CDR2 FQGNSA. The CDR3 DNA follows: TGTGCCAGCAGCTTAGCTATAGGAGTGGAGACCCAGTACTTC. Protein sequence: CASSLAIGVETQYF.

This chain's CDR3 is CAWSGGARNQPQHF. In DNA, the CDR3 is TGTGCCTGGAGTGGTGGGGCTCGCAATCAGCCCCAGCATTTT. V is TRBV30 and J is TRBJ1-5; TRBD1 is a possible D gene (5 bases). CDR1 and CDR2 (germline): GTSNPN, SVGIG (reference sequence). This CDR3 comprises 14 residues. Trimming removed 1 base from V and 2 bases from J, with 9 bases in between.

This clone was detected once. V gene TRBV7-3 combines with J gene TRBJ2-4; TRBD2 matches 7 bases. CDR1 is SGHTA, CDR2 FQGTGA, per germline. This CDR3 has 13 residues. With V trimmed by 5 bases and J by 10 bases, 8 bases remained unmatched. The CDR3: CASSPREGSIQYF. The CDR3 region has the DNA TGTGCCAGCAGCCCAAGGGAGGGGTCGATTCAGTACTTC. Filled out from reference TRBV7-3 and TRBJ2-4, the complete variable domain reads GAGVSQTPSNKVTEKGKYVELRCDPISGHTALYWYRQSLGQGPEFLIYFQGTGAADDSGLPNDRFFAVRPEGSVSTLKIQRTERGDSAVYLCASSPREGSIQYFGAGTRLSVL.

V gene TRBV29-1 combines with J gene TRBJ1-2; D remains unclear. CDR3 size: 18 residues. V gave up 3 bases and J gave up 0 bases, with 23 bases separating them. CDR1 is SQVTM, CDR2 ANQGSEA, per germline. In nucleotides, the CDR3 is TGCAGCGTTGAGAAATCTACAACGTACACGTCTTCTAACTATGGCTACACCTTC. Residues: CSVEKSTTYTSSNYGYTF. The full variable domain, completed using reference TRBV29-1 and TRBJ1-2, is SAVISQKPSRDICQRGTSLTIQCQVDSQVTMMFWYRQQPGQSLTLIATANQGSEATYESGFVIDKFPISRPNLTFSTLTVSNMSPEDSSIYLCSVEKSTTYTSSNYGYTFGSGTRLTVV.

This CDR3 reads CSVVHGGAAYEQYF. For the CDR3, the DNA is TGCAGCGTCGTTCACGGGGGGGCCGCCTACGAGCAGTACTTC. The chain joins TRBV29-1 to TRBJ2-7, with 8 bases matching TRBD2. Germline V CDR1 and CDR2: SQVTM, ANQGSEA. This CDR3 region has 14 residues. Trimming at V came to 6 bases and at J to 2 bases, leaving 9 bases not matched to a gene.

This chain joins TRBV20-1 and TRBJ2-1; D not resolved. CDR1 DFQATT and CDR2 SNEGSKA come from the germline V gene (reference sequence). The CDR3 loop spans 10 amino acids. Trimming removed 6 bases from V and 8 bases from J, with 8 bases in between. This chain's CDR3 is CSAPDHEQFF. Here the CDR3 DNA reads TGCAGTGCGCCGGACCATGAGCAGTTCTTC.

This clone was seen only a few times. The rearrangement uses TRBV4-3 and TRBJ2-3; no reliable D call. CDR1 is LGHNA and CDR2 is YSLEER in the germline V gene. CDR3 length: 12 amino acids. The V gene lost 2 bases and the J gene lost 6 bases, with 6 bases spanning the gap. The CDR3 bases are TGCGCCAGCAGCCAAACTTCGGATACGCAGTATTTT. Its translation: CASSQTSDTQYF.

The chain carries TRBV7-3 and TRBJ2-5, with unresolved D. The germline CDR1 and CDR2 sequences are SGHTA and FQGTGA. The ends were cut back, 1 base at V and 3 bases at J, with 12 bases in the middle. This CDR3 comprises 15 residues. The CDR3 DNA reads TGTGCCAGCAGCTTAAGTGGCAGTCGGGAAGAGACCCAGTACTTC. Translating it yields CASSLSGSREETQYF.

The CDR3 here is CASSQGQGIADTQYF. CDR3 bases: TGTGCCAGCTCACAGGGACAGGGGATCGCAGATACGCAGTATTTT. The genes are TRBV18 and TRBJ2-3, with 10 bases aligning to TRBD1. This CDR3 region has 15 residues. Germline V gene data show CDR1 as KGHSH and CDR2 as LQKENI. V was pared by 4 bases and J by 4 bases, with 5 bases of the junction left unmatched.

This clone was counted between two and nine times. The chain couples TRBV30 to TRBJ2-5, with D perhaps TRBD1 (6 bases). The germline V gene encodes CDR1 GTSNPN and CDR2 SVGIG (reference sequence). Trimming shortened V by 4 bases and J by 5 bases, and 17 bases separated the two germline ends. The CDR3 runs 14 residues. For the CDR3, the DNA is TGTGCCTGGAAAGCCTTTGGACAGAAGGAGACCCAGTACTTC. This gives the protein CAWKAFGQKETQYF.